This T cell receptor beta chain was captured by sequencing in a study of control samples from healthy donors and cancer patients. Assay: immunoSEQ multiplex PCR; the TCRdb copy retains only in-frame clones and omits some. This sample has some 120,000 clones, with approximately 92% found just once. V was cut by 3 bases and J by 8 bases, with 7 bases left in between. This CDR3 spans 11 amino acids. The clonotype was recovered from a man younger than 30 in good health. The chain carries TRBV12-3 or TRBV12-4 and TRBJ1-2; D might be TRBD1 (5 bases). What was sequenced was blood. The CDR3 region is CASSFGAGYTF. The CDR3 DNA reads TGTGCCAGCAGTTTCGGGGCGGGCTACACCTTC.